Included here is one TCR beta chain sequence, with context. Its antigen is undetermined. The sample comes from a study of cytomegalovirus exposure and HLA in healthy donors. The CDR3 length is 15 residues. The V end lost 3 bases, the J end lost 0 bases, and 12 bases lay between the germline ends. The V gene's germline CDR1 is LNHDA and CDR2 SQIVND (reference sequence). Overall study findings and caveats: In vitro data verified three CMV-associated chains as specific for CMV antigens. The study flagged some 180 TCR beta chains as cytomegalovirus-associated.

Using immunoSEQ multiplex PCR, the repertoire was profiled, and TCRdb retains in-frame clones only, with some absent. The sample records about 130,000 clones, 80% to 90% being singletons. The chain carries TRBV19 and TRBJ2-7; TRBD1 is a possible D gene (5 bases). The clonotype was recovered from a woman in her 30s in good health and CMV-seropositive. The sample consisted of PBMCs. In DNA, the CDR3 is TGTGCCAGTAGTATTAAGGGGTCGAGCTCCTACGAGCAGTACTTC. Translating it yields CASSIKGSSSYEQYF. Full variable domain (remainder filled in from reference TRBV19 and TRBJ2-7): DGGITQSPKYLFRKEGQNVTLSCEQNLNHDAMYWYRQDPGQGLRLIYYSQIVNDFQKGDIAEGYSVSREKKESFPLTVTSAQKNPTAFYLCASSIKGSSSYEQYFGPGTRLTVT.